This T cell receptor (beta chain) appears in the sequencing data of a study of CD8 T cells in ankylosing spondylitis. The study's findings and limits: It appeared that ankylosing spondylitis blood was characterized by a TCR beta motif of about eight highly homologous variants.

As concerns this clonotype: Its target is unknown.

In TCRdb, the 5' RACE reads were re-called with MiXCR into one record per CDR3 protein. The sample has about 220,000 distinct CDR3 sequences, approximately 20% seen once. Germline CDR1 reads SGHTA; CDR2 reads FQGTGA. Trimming removed 2 bases at V and 0 bases at J, with 10 bases between. This CDR3 spans 15 amino acids. V usage is TRBV7-3 and J usage is TRBJ1-2; D not certain. Material for sequencing was blood, either unsorted or a sorted T cell fraction (not recorded which). The clonotype originates from a male donor with ankylosing spondylitis. This chain's CDR3 is CASSLDSYTNYGYTF. The DNA of the CDR3 is TGTGCCAGCAGCTTAGATTCGTACACTAACTATGGCTACACCTTC.